What follows are 16 T cell receptor beta chains derived from one specimen sequenced in a study of cytomegalovirus exposure and HLA in healthy donors. The PCR employed 60 Vbeta primers together with 13 Jbeta primers. Sequenced by immunoSEQ multiplex PCR; TCRdb stores in-frame clones only, minus some. In the table there are approximately 200,000 clones, 60% to 85% of which are singletons. Sequences were obtained from PBMCs. These receptors were obtained from a girl aged 5-17 years in good health and CMV-seropositive.

This sequence joins TRBV6-6 and TRBJ1-5, with a possible D match to TRBD1 (5 bases). This CDR3 region has 13 residues. Trimming stripped 7 bases from V and 3 bases from J, with 10 bases between. The germline V gene has CDR1 MNHNY and CDR2 SVGAGI (reference sequence). CDR3 region: CASTLGPNQPQHF. The CDR3 nucleotides are TGTGCCAGCACGTTGGGGCCCAATCAGCCCCAGCATTTT.

The chain is built from TRBV5-1 and TRBJ2-5, with 12 bases that match TRBD2. The CDR3 spans 15 residues. V shed 7 bases and J 2 bases; nucleotides not matched to a gene: 6. CDR1 and CDR2 from the germline V gene are SGHRS and YFSETQ. This CDR3 is CASGRTSGKQETQYF. CDR3 sequence (DNA): TGCGCCAGCGGACGGACTAGCGGGAAACAAGAGACCCAGTACTTC.

The CDR3 bases are TGTGCCTCGACGACTGCGGCTCAGCAGTATTTT. Encoded protein: CASTTAAQQYF. This chain links TRBV6-5 with TRBJ2-3; no clear D. The length of the CDR3 is 11 residues. V was shortened by 11 bases and J by 11 bases, with 17 bases between the two germline ends. CDR1 is MNHEY, CDR2 SVGAGI, per germline.

The V call is TRBV9, the J call TRBJ2-1, with 11 bases that match TRBD2. The J segment lost 1 base and the V segment lost 4 bases, leaving 4 bases of the junction unmatched. Looked up from germline, CDR1 is SGDLS and CDR2 is YYNGEE. The CDR3 spans 16 residues. The CDR3 DNA reads TGTGCCAGCAGCTTACGACTAGCGGGGTCCTACAATGAGCAGTTCTTC. It codes for CASSLRLAGSYNEQFF. The whole variable domain, remainder taken from reference TRBV9 and TRBJ2-1, is DSGVTQTPKHLITATGQRVTLRCSPRSGDLSVYWYQQSLDQGLQFLIQYYNGEERAKGNILERFSAQQFPDLHSELNLSSLELGDSALYFCASSLRLAGSYNEQFFGPGTRLTVL.

The chain links TRBV4-2 to TRBJ2-7; TRBD1 is a possible D gene (5 bases). Germline V CDR1 and CDR2: LGHNA, YNFKEQ. The CDR3 has 14 residues. Trimming stripped 0 bases from V and 9 bases from J, with 15 bases between. The CDR3 nucleotides are TGTGCCAGCAGCCAAGAGGGAACACAGGTCGCGCAGTACTTC. This encodes CASSQEGTQVAQYF.

The V and J genes are TRBV6-1 and TRBJ2-5; D ambiguous. Germline V lookup: CDR1 MNHNS, CDR2 SASEGT. The CDR3 length is 16 residues. V lost 3 bases, J lost 2 bases, and 16 bases lay in between. The CDR3 spells CASSDRGSAFQETQYF. DNA of the CDR3: TGTGCCAGCAGTGACCGAGGATCGGCCTTTCAAGAGACCCAGTACTTC.

V gene TRBV2 combines with J gene TRBJ1-5, with D possibly being TRBD1 (6 bases). CDR3 length: 15 amino acids. CDR1 is SNHLY, CDR2 FYNNEI, per germline. V lost 8 bases to trimming and J lost 0 bases, with 14 bases between them. CDR3 DNA: TGTGCCAGCGAGCGGGACAACTATAGCAATCAGCCCCAGCATTTT. Translated: CASERDNYSNQPQHF. Based on the CDR3 plus reference TRBV2 and TRBJ1-5, the full variable domain is EPEVTQTPSHQVTQMGQEVILRCVPISNHLYFYWYRQILGQKVEFLVSFYNNEISEKSEIFDDQFSVERPDGSNFTLKIRSTKLEDSAMYFCASERDNYSNQPQHFGDGTRLSIL.

The chain has TRBV4-1 and TRBJ1-6; 7 nucleotides align to TRBD1. The CDR3 runs 16 residues. Germline CDR1 MGHRA, CDR2 YSYEKL. Trimming removed 0 bases from V and 10 bases from J; junction bases left unmatched: 9. CDR3 region: CASSQDEGDRGSPLHF. Written as DNA, the CDR3 is TGCGCCAGCAGCCAAGATGAGGGGGACAGAGGGTCACCCCTCCACTTT.

This clone was recorded only once. The gene calls are TRBV6-5 and TRBJ1-3, with D possibly TRBD1 on 6 matching bases. The CDR3 totals 16 residues. The V gene lost 0 bases and the J gene lost 4 bases, with 13 bases spanning the gap. Germline lookup yields CDR1 MNHEY and CDR2 SVGAGI. DNA of the CDR3: TGTGCCAGCAGTTACTCCTGGGACATTCGAGGAAACACCATATATTTT. Translation gives CASSYSWDIRGNTIYF.

The chain carries TRBV4-3 and TRBJ2-4; possible D gene TRBD1, 5 bases. The CDR3 has 15 amino acids. V shed 4 bases and J shed 2 bases, with 12 bases lying between them. Germline CDR1 LGHNA, CDR2 YSLEER. The CDR3 here is CASSLTRVTKNIQYF. As DNA, the CDR3 is TGCGCCAGCAGCCTAACCAGGGTTACCAAAAACATTCAGTACTTC.

The rearrangement joins TRBV15 to TRBJ1-5; D not certain. The V end lost 5 bases, the J end lost 1 base, and 9 bases lay between the germline ends. CDR3 size: 14 residues. Germline V gene data show CDR1 as LNHNV and CDR2 as YYDKDF (reference sequence). CDR3 bases: TGTGCCACCAGCCCGGAGCCCAGCAATCAGCCCCAGCATTTT. It encodes CATSPEPSNQPQHF.

This clone was observed once. The CDR3 region has the DNA TGTGCCAGCGGCCTACAGGGGAAGGGGGGCACTGAAGCTTTCTTT. Protein product: CASGLQGKGGTEAFF. The J gene is TRBJ1-1, the V gene TRBV11-2; 7 bases match TRBD1. Germline trimming cut 8 bases from V and 4 bases from J; bases unmatched to any gene: 13. The germline V gene encodes CDR1 SGHAT and CDR2 FQNNGV. CDR3 length: 15 residues.

V gene TRBV6-1 combines with J gene TRBJ2-3; TRBD2 aligns across 7 bases. Germline V gene data show CDR1 as MNHNS and CDR2 as SASEGT. Trimming at V came to 8 bases and at J to 3 bases, leaving 8 bases not matched to a gene. There are 14 residues in the CDR3. The CDR3 loop reads CASGAGEGTDTQYF. The CDR3 region has the DNA TGTGCCAGCGGGGCGGGAGAGGGAACAGATACGCAGTATTTT.

The rearrangement joins TRBV7-2 to TRBJ2-7, with 9 nucleotides matching TRBD2. From germline, CDR1 is SGHTA and CDR2 FQGNSA. The CDR3 has 14 residues. V shed 5 bases, J shed 5 bases, and the junction held 7 bases outside the gene matches. The CDR3 DNA reads TGTGCCAGCAGCCAAGGACTAGCGTCCCACGAGCAGTACTTC. Translated, it gives CASSQGLASHEQYF.

The J gene is TRBJ2-5, the V gene TRBV4-1, with D unclear. V was shortened by 3 bases and J by 1 base, with 9 bases between the two germline ends. This CDR3 spans 14 amino acids. Germline-derived CDR1 and CDR2 are MGHRA and YSYEKL. CDR3: CASSQSPIQETQYF. Here the CDR3 DNA reads TGCGCCAGCAGCCAGTCCCCAATCCAAGAGACCCAGTACTTC.

The rearrangement joins TRBV20-1 to TRBJ2-5; D remains unclear. The V end was cut by 1 base, the J end by 5 bases, with 5 bases between. The germline V gene has CDR1 DFQATT and CDR2 SNEGSKA (reference sequence). The CDR3 runs 11 residues. CDR3 amino acids: CSARAGETQYF. The CDR3 DNA is TGCAGTGCTAGAGCCGGGGAGACCCAGTACTTC.